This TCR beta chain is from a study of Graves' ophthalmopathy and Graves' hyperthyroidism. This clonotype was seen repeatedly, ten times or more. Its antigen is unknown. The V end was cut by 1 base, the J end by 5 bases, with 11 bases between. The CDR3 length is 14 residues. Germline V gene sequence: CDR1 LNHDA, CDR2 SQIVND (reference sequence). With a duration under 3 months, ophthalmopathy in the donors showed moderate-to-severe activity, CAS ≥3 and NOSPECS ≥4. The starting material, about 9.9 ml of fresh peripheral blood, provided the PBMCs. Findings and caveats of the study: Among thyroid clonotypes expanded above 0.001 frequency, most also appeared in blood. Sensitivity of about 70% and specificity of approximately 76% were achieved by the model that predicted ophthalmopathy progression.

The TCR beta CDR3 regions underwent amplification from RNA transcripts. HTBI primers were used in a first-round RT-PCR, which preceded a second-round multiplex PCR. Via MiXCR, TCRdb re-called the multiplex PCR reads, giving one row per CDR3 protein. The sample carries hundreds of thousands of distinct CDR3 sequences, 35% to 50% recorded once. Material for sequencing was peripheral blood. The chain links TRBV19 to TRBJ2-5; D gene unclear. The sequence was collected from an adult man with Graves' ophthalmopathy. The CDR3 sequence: CASSIVRFGETQYF. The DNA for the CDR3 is TGTGCCAGTAGTATAGTACGGTTCGGCGAGACCCAGTACTTC.